These 24 T cell receptor beta chains came from one sample sequenced in a study of OX40 agonist ivuxolimab in advanced cancers. TCRdb's table, derived via immunoSEQ multiplex PCR, lists solely in-frame clones and lacks some. The profile covers 30,000 to 40,000 clones, with about 92% appearing a single time and 9.1% taken by the ten largest. Specimen: CD4+ or CD8+ T cells sorted from blood, collected in a trial of the OX40 agonist ivuxolimab. The receptors stem from an adult with an advanced solid tumor such as melanoma, head and neck, liver or kidney cancer.

The chain carries TRBV7-9 and TRBJ2-5; the D is unclear. The closer fit of TRBJ2-7 to the DNA end suggests the J call may be wrong. The germline V gene encodes CDR1 SEHNR and CDR2 FQNEAQ (reference sequence). This CDR3 region has 13 residues. CDR3 in amino acids: CASSLDGPYEQYF. In DNA form, the CDR3 reads TGTGCCAGCAGCTTAGATGGGCCCTACGAGCAGTACTTC.

The CDR3 coding sequence is TGTGCCAGCTCACCAGACAGGGGGAAGGGCCAGCCCCAGCATTTT. It yields the protein CASSPDRGKGQPQHF. This chain connects TRBV18 to TRBJ1-5, with 9 positions matching TRBD1. Per germline, CDR1 KGHSH and CDR2 LQKENI. The CDR3 covers 15 residues. Trimming cost V 2 bases and J 7 bases; bases outside gene matches: 6.

The chain joins TRBV4-2 to TRBJ2-1, with TRBD2 identical over 7 bases. V lost 0 bases and J lost 1; bases outside the gene matches: 6. Germline V lookup: CDR1 LGHNA, CDR2 YNFKEQ. The CDR3 runs to 17 residues. In DNA, the CDR3 is TGTGCCAGCAGCCAAGATCTAGGCGGGAGTTCCTACAATGAGCAGTTCTTC. The encoded protein is CASSQDLGGSSYNEQFF.

J is TRBJ1-4 and V is TRBV18; 9 positions match TRBD1. The CDR3 consists of 18 residues. CDR1 KGHSH and CDR2 LQKENI come from the germline V gene. The V gene end was trimmed by 4 bases and the J gene end by 1 base; junction bases not matched to a gene: 10. DNA for the CDR3: TGTGCCAGCTCACTCCTTACAGGGGGCAGTGGAACTAATGAAAAACTGTTTTTT. It yields the protein CASSLLTGGSGTNEKLFF.

This chain joins TRBV6-5 and TRBJ2-1; TRBD2 matches at 11 bases. The CDR3 totals 14 residues. The junction had 7 bases not matched to a gene; V was cut back by 6 bases and J by 9 bases. Germline CDR1 is MNHEY and CDR2 is SVGAGI. Written as DNA, the CDR3 is TGTGCCAGCAGAACGAATAGCGGGAGGGGTGAGCAGTTCTTC. It specifies CASRTNSGRGEQFF.

The V and J genes are TRBV11-3 and TRBJ2-3, with unresolved D. The V and J ends lost 5 bases and 0 bases respectively, with 3 bases between them. Germline V gives CDR1 SGHNT, CDR2 YENEEA. CDR3 length equals 12 residues. CDR3 loop: CASSGSTDTQYF. CDR3 DNA sequence: TGTGCCAGCAGCGGCAGCACAGATACGCAGTATTTT.

This chain connects TRBV5-8 to TRBJ2-5, with D unclear. The length of the CDR3 is 13 residues. The ends were cut back, 2 bases at V and 5 bases at J, with 10 bases in the middle. Germline V gene lookup returns CDR1 SGHTS and CDR2 YDEGEE. The CDR3 sequence: CASSFGSRETQYF. CDR3 nucleotide sequence: TGTGCCAGCAGCTTTGGTTCCAGGGAGACCCAGTACTTC.

Here the CDR3 reads CASSYERSQPQHF. CDR3 coding DNA: TGTGCCAGCAGCTATGAGCGGAGTCAGCCCCAGCATTTT. The chain recombines TRBV5-6 with TRBJ1-5; the D is unclear. Trimming removed 3 bases at V and 6 bases at J, with 10 bases between. The CDR3 contains 13 residues. Germline assignment: CDR1 SGHDT and CDR2 YYEEEE.

The rearrangement links TRBV5-6 to TRBJ2-7; D unclear. Germline V gene sequence: CDR1 SGHDT, CDR2 YYEEEE. CDR3 length: 14 residues. The germline V and J ends were trimmed by 0 bases and 3 bases, with 10 bases remaining between them. The CDR3 here is CASSLVGANYEQYF. CDR3 in DNA: TGTGCCAGCAGCTTGGTGGGCGCGAACTACGAGCAGTACTTC.

The CDR3 region is CASRQSLYGYTF. CDR3 bases: TGTGCCAGCAGACAAAGCCTGTATGGCTACACCTTC. V usage is TRBV6-1 and J usage is TRBJ1-2; D is ambiguous. V was trimmed by 6 bases and J by 5 bases, leaving 10 bases between them. The CDR3 contains 12 residues. Germline V gene lookup returns CDR1 MNHNS and CDR2 SASEGT.

The rearrangement links TRBV7-9 to TRBJ1-1, with 9 bases aligning to TRBD1. Germline loops: CDR1 SEHNR, CDR2 FQNEAQ (reference sequence). The V and J ends lost 2 bases and 0 bases, in that order; junction bases with no gene match: 7. The CDR3 is 17 amino acids. CDR3 coding DNA: TGTGCCAGCAGCTTAAGGGACAGGGATGGGGTGAACACTGAAGCTTTCTTT. This translates into CASSLRDRDGVNTEAFF.

This clone appeared a single time. The rearrangement joins TRBV5-1 to TRBJ1-1, with 7 bases fitting TRBD1. V lost 0 bases and J lost 0; bases outside the gene matches: 11. The germline V gene has CDR1 SGHRS and CDR2 YFSETQ. The CDR3 is made up of 18 amino acids. The CDR3 loop reads CASSLVRDRPTLNTEAFF. DNA for the CDR3: TGCGCCAGCAGCTTGGTTAGGGACAGACCGACCTTGAACACTGAAGCTTTCTTT.

The chain carries TRBV19 and TRBJ2-1; 15 bases match TRBD2. The CDR3 extends over 19 amino acids. J lost 7 bases, V lost 0 bases, and 10 bases had no gene match. The germline V gene encodes CDR1 LNHDA and CDR2 SQIVND (reference sequence). This CDR3 reads CASSIEGLAGGPRGNEQFF. The DNA for the CDR3 is TGTGCCAGTAGTATAGAAGGACTAGCGGGAGGGCCAAGGGGAAATGAGCAGTTCTTC.

This clone has just one count. V usage is TRBV2 and J usage is TRBJ2-7; 12 positions agree with TRBD2. This CDR3 spans 15 amino acids. CDR1 and CDR2 (germline): SNHLY, FYNNEI. The trim removed 8 bases at V and 5 bases at J, leaving 10 bases unmatched. CDR3 coding DNA: TGTGCCAGCCTTCGGCCTAGCGGGAGGGCCCACGAGCAGTACTTC. Its translation is CASLRPSGRAHEQYF.

This clone occurred a few times. The chain recombines TRBV28 with TRBJ2-7; D is undetermined. Germline V gene sequence: CDR1 MDHEN, CDR2 SYDVKM. V shed 7 bases and J shed 2 bases, with 6 bases lying between them. The CDR3 consists of 11 residues. Here the CDR3 reads CASTTTYEQYF. DNA of the CDR3: TGTGCCAGCACCACGACCTACGAGCAGTACTTC.

The V and J genes are TRBV25-1 and TRBJ2-7; 7 bases agree with TRBD1. J gave up 5 bases and V 6 bases, and 10 bases lay outside the gene matches. Germline values: CDR1 MGHDK, CDR2 SYGVNS. This CDR3 region has 14 residues. CDR3: CASSEGTAVHEQYF. CDR3 nucleotide sequence: TGTGCCAGCAGCGAAGGGACAGCGGTCCACGAGCAGTACTTC.

The chain combines TRBV2 with TRBJ1-5; D not certain. The CDR3 has 14 amino acids. CDR1 and CDR2 from the germline V gene are SNHLY and FYNNEI. The V end lost 7 bases, the J end lost 1 base, and 11 bases lay between the germline ends. The DNA of the CDR3 is TGTGCCAGCACTTTCCAGGCCAGCAATCAGCCCCAGCATTTT. Its translation: CASTFQASNQPQHF.

V is TRBV7-9 and J is TRBJ2-7; D call uncertain. With 3 bases removed from V and 3 bases from J, the gap between germline ends came to 9 bases. Germline V gene sequence: CDR1 SEHNR, CDR2 FQNEAQ (reference sequence). The CDR3 loop spans 13 amino acids. The CDR3 DNA reads as TGTGCCAGCAGCTTCCTTCCCTACTACGAGCAGTACTTC. Its protein is CASSFLPYYEQYF. The variable domain in full, completed from reference TRBV7-9 and TRBJ2-7, reads DTGVSQNPRHKITKRGQNVTFRCDPISEHNRLYWYRQTLGQGPEFLTYFQNEAQLEKSRLLSDRFSAERPKGSFSTLEIQRTEQGDSAMYLCASSFLPYYEQYFGPGTRLTVT.

V gene TRBV28 combines with J gene TRBJ2-1, with 9 bases fitting TRBD1. The germline V gene has CDR1 MDHEN and CDR2 SYDVKM. The J segment lost 8 bases and the V segment lost 6 bases, leaving 8 bases of the junction unmatched. This CDR3 contains 14 residues. The CDR3 DNA follows: TGTGCCAGCAGCCGTGGACAGGGGCGAGATGAGCAGTTCTTC. Protein: CASSRGQGRDEQFF. Combining the CDR3 with reference TRBV28 and TRBJ2-1 gives the whole variable domain DVKVTQSSRYLVKRTGEKVFLECVQDMDHENMFWYRQDPGLGLRLIYFSYDVKMKEKGDIPEGYSVSREKKERFSLILESASTNQTSMYLCASSRGQGRDEQFFGPGTRLTVL.

This chain links TRBV2 with TRBJ2-1, with D possibly matching TRBD1 (6 bases). V lost 4 bases to trimming and J lost 6 bases, with 13 bases between them. The CDR3 loop spans 14 amino acids. Germline lookup yields CDR1 SNHLY and CDR2 FYNNEI. This CDR3 reads CASSGGLASNEQFF. The CDR3 DNA reads as TGTGCCAGCAGTGGGGGGCTAGCCTCCAATGAGCAGTTCTTC.

This chain uses TRBV9 with TRBJ2-1, with TRBD2 matching over 12 bases. Germline-derived CDR1 and CDR2 are SGDLS and YYNGEE. V shed 0 bases, J shed 8 bases, and the junction held 3 bases outside the gene matches. This CDR3 region has 15 residues. The CDR3: CASSVVLAGGDEQFF. The DNA for the CDR3 is TGTGCCAGCAGCGTAGTTCTAGCGGGAGGGGATGAGCAGTTCTTC.

The chain employs TRBV5-6 and TRBJ2-1, with 12 positions matching TRBD2. Unmatched junction bases numbered 8, after V lost 5 bases and J lost 8 bases. Germline-derived CDR1 and CDR2 are SGHDT and YYEEEE. The CDR3 runs to 15 residues. The CDR3 region has the DNA TGTGCCAGCAGTTTCCTAGCGGGAGGGCCCCATGAGCAGTTCTTC. Translated: CASSFLAGGPHEQFF.

The J gene is TRBJ2-5, the V gene TRBV28; TRBD2 is a possible D gene (6 bases). The J call may not be correct, given that the DNA end is closer to TRBJ2-7. This CDR3 is built from 15 residues. Germline V gene sequence: CDR1 MDHEN, CDR2 SYDVKM. CDR3 sequence: CASSLTSTSSYEQYF. Here the CDR3 DNA reads TGTGCCAGCAGTTTAACTAGCACGAGCTCCTACGAGCAGTACTTC.

The V and J genes are TRBV18 and TRBJ2-7, with D possibly matching TRBD2 (7 bases). CDR1 is KGHSH and CDR2 is LQKENI in the germline V gene. CDR3 length: 14 residues. Deletions cut 2 bases from V and 2 bases from J, with 10 bases between. The CDR3 nucleotides read TGTGCCAGCTCACCATCGGGGGGCACCTACGAGCAGTACTTC. Translation: CASSPSGGTYEQYF. Full variable domain (outside the CDR3, taken from reference TRBV18 and TRBJ2-7): NAGVMQNPRHLVRRRGQEARLRCSPMKGHSHVYWYRQLPEEGLKFMVYLQKENIIDESGMPKERFSAEFPKEGPSILRIQQVVRGDSAAYFCASSPSGGTYEQYFGPGTRLTVT.